Given below is one TCR beta chain in context. Its matching antigen is unknown. The data are from a study of shared clonotypes between healthy human individuals. Genomic DNA of each subset was evenly split across several immunoSEQ plates. Here immunoSEQ multiplex PCR was the method, and the copy in TCRdb shows in-frame clones only, minus some. The repertoire holds more than 850,000 clones, more than 75% seen once, with approximately 0.5% in the top ten. V lost 2 bases and J lost 0; bases outside the gene matches: 7. The germline gives CDR1 SNHLY, CDR2 FYNNEI. The CDR3 covers 18 residues. Study-level results: It was the non-shared clonotypes that had lower generation probabilities than clonotypes shared by all four donors. In a few donors, around 5% of naive CD4 clonotypes appeared in common.

The split of CD4+ cells yielded CD45RA+ naive and CD45RA-negative memory subsets. The TCR originated in a man between 18 and 35 years old in good health. Some clones in this sample may be carry-over from other donors' samples. Sequencing input: memory CD4+ T cells from PBMCs. Regarding subset: CD45RA-negative fraction. This chain links TRBV2 with TRBJ2-6; 7 bases agree with TRBD1. CDR3 sequence: CASSERTGGSSGANVLTF. CDR3 DNA sequence: TGTGCCAGCAGTGAACGGACAGGAGGATCCTCTGGGGCCAACGTCCTGACTTTC. Full variable domain (missing parts from reference TRBV2 and TRBJ2-6): EPEVTQTPSHQVTQMGQEVILRCVPISNHLYFYWYRQILGQKVEFLVSFYNNEISEKSEIFDDQFSVERPDGSNFTLKIRSTKLEDSAMYFCASSERTGGSSGANVLTFGAGSRLTVL.